These 5 T cell receptor beta chains share one sample of origin, sequenced in a study of T cell changes during pregnancy in multiple sclerosis. The data were produced by immunoSEQ multiplex PCR, yet TCRdb's version contains in-frame clones alone and is incomplete. The sample lists under 70,000 clones; 90% to 95% were seen once. The sample in question was peripheral blood, obtained after pregnancy. Receptors were obtained from a female donor in good health, enrolled as a control in a pregnancy study.

The chain is built from TRBV11-2 and TRBJ2-1, with TRBD2 matching 9 bases. The length of the CDR3 is 15 residues. Per the germline V gene, CDR1 is SGHAT and CDR2 is FQNNGV. V shed 5 bases, J shed 5 bases, and the junction held 7 bases outside the gene matches. The CDR3 is CASSPRTSADNEQFF. Here the CDR3 DNA reads TGTGCCAGCAGCCCCCGGACTAGCGCCGACAATGAGCAGTTCTTC.

The CDR3: CASSFSLGTNEKLFF. The CDR3 DNA sequence: TGCGCCAGCAGCTTTAGCCTTGGGACTAATGAAAAACTGTTTTTT. J is TRBJ1-4 and V is TRBV5-1; D not certain. This CDR3 comprises 15 residues. Germline CDR1 and CDR2: SGHRS and YFSETQ. V gave up 2 bases and J gave up 2 bases, with 10 bases separating them.

The gene calls are TRBV5-5 and TRBJ1-3; perhaps TRBD1 as D (5 bases). The germline CDR1 and CDR2 sequences are SGHKS and YYEKEE (reference sequence). This CDR3 comprises 15 residues. Trimming cost V 4 bases and J 3 bases, with 14 bases left between them. The CDR3 bases are TGTGCCAGCAGCGATCAACGGGGGGGTGGAAACACCATATATTTT. It codes for CASSDQRGGGNTIYF.

Only one count was recorded for this clone. The rearrangement joins TRBV5-6 to TRBJ1-6, with 8 bases identical to TRBD1. Per germline, CDR1 SGHDT and CDR2 YYEEEE. The junction had 8 bases not matched to a gene; V was cut back by 5 bases and J by 10 bases. CDR3 length: 14 amino acids. CDR3 DNA sequence: TGTGCCAGCAGTTCAGGACAGGGTGGCTCACCCCTCCACTTT. Amino acids: CASSSGQGGSPLHF. The whole variable domain, filled in from reference TRBV5-6 and TRBJ1-6, reads DAGVTQSPTHLIKTRGQQVTLRCSPKSGHDTVSWYQQALGQGPQFIFQYYEEEERQRGNFPDRFSGHQFPNYSSELNVNALLLGDSALYLCASSSGQGGSPLHFGNGTRLTVT.

This chain uses TRBV29-1 with TRBJ1-1; no reliable D call. V was clipped by 6 bases and J by 1 base, with 18 bases between them. The CDR3 covers 15 residues. The germline CDR1 and CDR2 sequences are SQVTM and ANQGSEA. The CDR3 reads CSVMGEVGSNTEAFF. The DNA for the CDR3 is TGCAGCGTAATGGGTGAGGTGGGTTCGAACACTGAAGCTTTCTTT.